The present T cell receptor beta chain was sequenced within a study of blood T cell repertoires in COVID-19. Study details: COVID-19 samples, acute and convalescent, were from the United States, Italy and Spain. In each case, the material was cDNA or gDNA derived from T cells, B-cell-depleted T cells, or PBMCs.

The germline V and J ends were trimmed by 7 bases and 1 base, with 16 bases remaining between them. This CDR3 comprises 15 residues. Germline lookup yields CDR1 MNHEY and CDR2 SVGAGI. Authors' analysis steps: Nucleated cell counts were estimated from reference gene primer amplification. Sequencing used immunoSEQ multiplex PCR; TCRdb keeps in-frame clones, though not all of them. V, J and clone size derive from that table, while D and trimming were established from the DNA sequence. The sample has about 130,000 clones, approximately 82% seen once; the top ten hold more than 9.5%. Sequencing was carried out using peripheral blood. The chain combines TRBV6-5 with TRBJ1-1, with a weak D call TRBD1 (6 bases). The clonotype originates from a man between 40 and 49 years old with active or convalescent COVID-19. The CDR3 protein is CASIAGQPGNTEAFF. The CDR3 region has the DNA TGTGCCAGCATCGCTGGACAGCCAGGGAACACTGAAGCTTTCTTT.